Following are 5 T cell receptor beta chains from one sample sequenced in a study of beta chain features in type 1 diabetes. Of the isolated RNA, all was reverse transcribed, and so the sequenced material was expressed TCRB transcripts. The repertoire was sequenced with immunoSEQ multiplex PCR; TCRdb's copy has only in-frame clones and lacks some. The sample consists of about 320,000 clones, approximately 14% of them appearing once. What was sequenced was central memory CD4+ T cells from blood. The source is a man aged 25-45 years in good health.

As regards this clone: A much larger clone differs from this one at a single base, so this may be a read error. The chain is built from TRBV25-1 and TRBJ2-7; a weak D match, TRBD2 (5 bases). Looked up from germline, CDR1 is MGHDK and CDR2 is SYGVNS. The CDR3 contains 12 residues. V lost 5 bases to trimming and J lost 2 bases, with 7 bases between them. This CDR3 reads CASSSGTYEQYF. The CDR3, as DNA: TGTGCCAGCAGTTCCGGGACCTACGAGCAGTACTTC.

V gene TRBV7-9 combines with J gene TRBJ2-6; 9 nucleotides match TRBD1. CDR3 length: 16 residues. Germline V CDR1 and CDR2: SEHNR, FQNEAQ (reference sequence). V lost 5 bases to trimming and J lost 2 bases; unmatched junction nucleotides: 4. The DNA of the CDR3 is TGTGCCAGCAGCGCTACAGGGGGCGCTGGGGCCAACGTCCTGACTTTC. Protein product: CASSATGGAGANVLTF.

This clone was detected a few times. The chain is built from TRBV10-2 and TRBJ2-1, with D possibly being TRBD1 (6 bases). V was shortened by 6 bases and J by 6 bases, with 15 bases between the two germline ends. Germline CDR1 reads WSHSY; CDR2 reads SAAADI. CDR3 size: 14 residues. The CDR3 DNA reads as TGCGCCAGCAGAGATTACAGGGATAGCAATGAGCAGTTCTTC. Amino acid sequence: CASRDYRDSNEQFF.

This clone was detected a few times. The chain links TRBV20-1 to TRBJ2-1; no definite D call. Between the trimmed V and J ends, which lost 4 bases and 6 bases, there was a span of 7 bases. This CDR3 is 11 amino acids long. Germline V lookup: CDR1 DFQATT, CDR2 SNEGSKA (reference sequence). CDR3 coding DNA: TGCAGTGCTATTGGCGCCAATGAGCAGTTCTTC. It yields the protein CSAIGANEQFF.

This clone was counted between two and nine times. The V gene is TRBV11-2, the J gene TRBJ2-5; perhaps TRBD2 as D (6 bases). Germline V gene data show CDR1 as SGHAT and CDR2 as FQNNGV. Trimming took 5 bases from V and 0 from J, leaving 13 bases between them. CDR3 size: 15 residues. The chain's CDR3 is CASSLGGGYQETQYF. CDR3 in DNA: TGTGCCAGCAGCCTAGGAGGAGGGTACCAAGAGACCCAGTACTTC.